The 19 T cell receptor beta chains below all came from one sample that was sequenced in a study of PD-1 blockade in classical Hodgkin lymphoma. The time point: cycle 4 day 1 (C4D1), after five to seven weeks of nivolumab. Every patient was affected by relapse after autologous stem cell transplantation, while exposure to brentuximab vedotin was not uniform. Profiled with immunoSEQ multiplex PCR; TCRdb holds only in-frame clones, not every one. The sample has tens of thousands of clones, more than 65% seen once. The starting material was peripheral blood mononuclear cells (PBMCs), obtained before the fourth cycle of nivolumab. All receptors come from a human donor with classical Hodgkin lymphoma.

The rearrangement uses TRBV27 and TRBJ2-5; D is possibly TRBD1 (5 bases). V lost 5 bases, J lost 2 bases, and 15 bases lay in between. Germline CDR1 MNHEY, CDR2 SMNVEV (reference sequence). There are 15 residues in the CDR3. CDR3 protein: CASSPNRQSQETQYF. CDR3 nucleotides: TGTGCCAGCAGTCCAAACCGACAGTCTCAAGAGACCCAGTACTTC.

This rearrangement joins TRBV30 to TRBJ2-1; TRBD2 matches at 9 bases. V lost 1 base to trimming and J lost 7 bases; unmatched junction nucleotides: 11. The CDR3 is made up of 16 amino acids. The germline CDR1 and CDR2 sequences are GTSNPN and SVGIG (reference sequence). CDR3 in amino acids: CAWSGPGGRAFNEQFF. The CDR3 region has the DNA TGTGCCTGGAGTGGTCCGGGCGGGAGGGCCTTTAATGAGCAGTTCTTC.

The chain is built from TRBV2 and TRBJ2-5, with 7 positions matching TRBD2. Germline V gene data show CDR1 as SNHLY and CDR2 as FYNNEI. The CDR3 contains 17 residues. The J segment lost 3 bases and the V segment lost 1 base, leaving 11 bases of the junction unmatched. This chain's CDR3 is CASSEVSGLGEEETQYF. The CDR3 DNA reads as TGTGCCAGCAGTGAAGTTTCCGGACTAGGGGAAGAAGAGACCCAGTACTTC.

V usage is TRBV19 and J usage is TRBJ1-5; no clear D. The V gene's germline CDR1 is LNHDA and CDR2 SQIVND (reference sequence). V was trimmed by 3 bases and J by 0 bases, leaving 18 bases between them. This CDR3 contains 18 residues. CDR3 sequence (DNA): TGTGCCAGTAGTATTTATGGTCCGGCTAGTTATAGCAATCAGCCCCAGCATTTT. This gives the protein CASSIYGPASYSNQPQHF.

The chain uses TRBV5-1 and TRBJ2-3; D remains ambiguous. Germline loops: CDR1 SGHRS, CDR2 YFSETQ. The CDR3 loop spans 15 amino acids. V was shortened by 1 base and J by 0 bases, with 9 bases between the two germline ends. The CDR3, as DNA: TGCGCCAGCAGCTTGAACGGAGCTAGCACAGATACGCAGTATTTT. Its translation is CASSLNGASTDTQYF.

The rearrangement uses TRBV5-1 and TRBJ2-5, with TRBD2 identical over 9 bases. Per germline, CDR1 SGHRS and CDR2 YFSETQ. CDR3 length: 15 amino acids. V lost 0 bases, J lost 3 bases, and 3 bases stayed unmatched. The chain's CDR3 is CASSLVAGGEETQYF. As DNA, the CDR3 is TGCGCCAGCAGCTTGGTGGCGGGGGGGGAAGAGACCCAGTACTTC.

The rearrangement joins TRBV21-1 to TRBJ1-1. TRBV21-1 is a known pseudogene. The CDR3 is 18 amino acids. CDR3 DNA: TGTGCCAGCAGCAAAGGGGTTCTCGCAGACCCGATGAACACTGAAGCTTTCTTT. This sequence encodes CASSKGVLADPMNTEAFF.

This chain uses TRBV6-4 with TRBJ1-6, with D possibly being TRBD1 (5 bases). The germline CDR1 and CDR2 sequences are MRHNA and SNTAGT. CDR3 length equals 13 residues. Trimming took off 6 bases at V and 8 bases at J, with 11 bases between the two ends. CDR3: CASSERGDSPLHF. For the CDR3, the DNA is TGTGCCAGCAGCGAGAGGGGTGATTCACCCCTCCACTTT.

This chain uses TRBV10-3 with TRBJ2-5; tentatively, D is TRBD2 (5 bases). CDR1 is ENHRY, CDR2 SYGVKD, per germline. The CDR3 has 13 residues. Trimming removed 6 bases at V and 4 bases at J, with 12 bases between. The CDR3 sequence is CAIRPGSGETQYF. CDR3 coding DNA: TGTGCCATCAGACCGGGGTCGGGAGAGACCCAGTACTTC.

The rearrangement links TRBV10-1 to TRBJ2-3; D uncertain. The ends were cut back, 0 bases at V and 0 bases at J, with 7 bases in the middle. Germline V gives CDR1 WNHNN, CDR2 SYGVQD (reference sequence). This CDR3 is 15 amino acids long. The CDR3 DNA reads TGCGCCAGCAGTGAGTCCCAGTCTAGCACAGATACGCAGTATTTT. Protein product: CASSESQSSTDTQYF.

The chain recombines TRBV21-1 with TRBJ2-7; TRBD1 is the table's D call, not checked against the DNA. TRBV21-1 is noted as a pseudogene. The CDR3 covers 18 residues. CDR3 bases: TGTGCCAGCAGCAAATACTCCCTTTTACAGCCGATTGCCTACGAGCAGTACTTC. Its protein product is CASSKYSLLQPIAYEQYF.

J is TRBJ2-7 and V is TRBV6-5; D is unclear. The CDR3 is 13 amino acids. V was cut by 6 bases and J by 3 bases, with 12 bases left in between. From germline, CDR1 is MNHEY and CDR2 SVGAGI. CDR3 DNA sequence: TGTGCCAGCAGCCCCTGGGTGGGCTACGAGCAGTACTTC. Protein: CASSPWVGYEQYF.

This clone came up once. V is TRBV28 and J is TRBJ2-3; D possibly corresponds to TRBD1 (7 bases). Trimming removed 6 bases at V and 0 bases at J, with 13 bases between. In germline, CDR1 is MDHEN, CDR2 SYDVKM. CDR3 length: 15 amino acids. The CDR3 loop is CASSPGGFSTDTQYF. CDR3 DNA sequence: TGTGCCAGCAGCCCAGGGGGGTTTAGCACAGATACGCAGTATTTT.

This chain joins TRBV28 and TRBJ2-7, with 7 bases aligning to TRBD2. The CDR3 has 14 amino acids. V lost 4 bases to trimming and J lost 4 bases; unmatched junction nucleotides: 7. Germline-derived CDR1 and CDR2 are MDHEN and SYDVKM. CDR3 in amino acids: CASSSLGGRYEQYF. The CDR3 DNA reads TGTGCCAGCAGTTCTCTGGGGGGGAGATACGAGCAGTACTTC.

Comments on this clone: Other DNA variants within this sample encode the same CDR3. The rearrangement links TRBV5-4 to TRBJ2-2, with D unresolved. The CDR3 length is 14 residues. The V and J ends lost 1 base and 0 bases respectively, with 4 bases between them. In germline, CDR1 is SGHNT, CDR2 YYREEE (reference sequence). DNA of the CDR3: TGTGCCAGCAGCTTGAGGTCGAACACCGGGGAGCTGTTTTTT. This codes for CASSLRSNTGELFF.

The gene calls are TRBV6-1 and TRBJ2-3; D perhaps matches TRBD1 (6 bases). In germline, CDR1 is MNHNS, CDR2 SASEGT. Trimming left V 7 bases short and J 2 bases short, with 10 bases between. The CDR3 has 13 amino acids. CDR3 sequence (DNA): TGTGCCAGCAATCGACAGGCCACAGATACGCAGTATTTT. As protein: CASNRQATDTQYF.

This clone was observed a handful of times. The CDR3 sequence is CASSKESLNTEAFF. The CDR3 bases are TGTGCCAGCAGCAAAGAAAGTCTGAACACTGAAGCTTTCTTT. The chain carries TRBV21-1 and TRBJ1-1. TRBV21-1 is classified as a pseudogene. This CDR3 has 14 residues.

In DNA form, the CDR3 reads TGTGCCACCAGCAGAGATTCGGGACTACCCTCCTACGAGCAGTACTTC. It specifies CATSRDSGLPSYEQYF. The gene calls are TRBV15 and TRBJ2-7, with 7 bases aligning to TRBD2. Germline assignment: CDR1 LNHNV and CDR2 YYDKDF (reference sequence). Unmatched junction bases numbered 5, after V lost 0 bases and J lost 0 bases. This CDR3 has 16 residues.

The chain combines TRBV2 with TRBJ2-1; 7 nucleotides line up with TRBD2. The J segment lost 2 bases and the V segment lost 6 bases, leaving 7 bases of the junction unmatched. Germline CDR1 and CDR2: SNHLY and FYNNEI. This CDR3 comprises 15 residues. In DNA form, the CDR3 reads TGTGCCAGCAGCGCGTTGAGCGGGGCCTACAATGAGCAGTTCTTC. Translation gives CASSALSGAYNEQFF.